A single sample is the source of the 11 T cell receptor beta chains below, sequenced in a study of blood T cell repertoires in COVID-19. TCRdb keeps only in-frame clones here, not all; method: immunoSEQ multiplex PCR. Of 88,000 or so clones in the sample, around 85% were seen once. Material for sequencing was peripheral blood. All receptors derive from a man in his sixties with acute or convalescent COVID-19.

The rearrangement uses TRBV9 and TRBJ2-7, with 11 bases that match TRBD1. The CDR3 contains 15 residues. Germline assignment: CDR1 SGDLS and CDR2 YYNGEE. The J segment lost 5 bases and the V segment lost 4 bases, leaving 8 bases of the junction unmatched. CDR3 residues: CASSTIGTGGNEQYF. CDR3 in DNA: TGTGCCAGCAGCACAATTGGGACAGGGGGAAACGAGCAGTACTTC.

This clone showed up just a few times. The V gene is TRBV6-2 or TRBV6-3, the J gene TRBJ2-1, with TRBD1 matching 9 bases. J was trimmed by 6 bases and V by 6 bases; bases with no gene match: 9. The CDR3 loop spans 15 amino acids. Germline values: CDR1 MNHEY, CDR2 SVGEGT. In nucleotides, the CDR3 is TGTGCCAGCAGCACGGACAGGGGTTCGCTCAATGAGCAGTTCTTC. Its protein is CASSTDRGSLNEQFF.

A few counts support this clone. The V and J genes are TRBV7-2 and TRBJ1-5; D gene unclear. CDR3 length: 14 amino acids. CDR1 is SGHTA and CDR2 is FQGNSA in the germline V gene. The V gene lost 1 base and the J gene lost 9 bases, with 13 bases spanning the gap. CDR3: CASSLGIGSGPQHF. The DNA of the CDR3 is TGTGCCAGCAGCTTAGGTATAGGGAGTGGGCCCCAGCATTTT.

The rearrangement uses TRBV7-9 and TRBJ2-1, with D perhaps matching TRBD1 (5 bases). From germline, CDR1 is SEHNR and CDR2 FQNEAQ (reference sequence). V lost 2 bases and J 6 bases, leaving 14 bases between the germline ends. The CDR3 has 15 residues. CDR3 sequence reads: CASSLYQGLLNEQFF. In DNA form, the CDR3 reads TGTGCCAGCAGCTTATACCAGGGTTTGCTCAATGAGCAGTTCTTC. Full variable domain (rest looked up from reference TRBV7-9 and TRBJ2-1): DTGVSQNPRHKITKRGQNVTFRCDPISEHNRLYWYRQTLGQGPEFLTYFQNEAQLEKSRLLSDRFSAERPKGSFSTLEIQRTEQGDSAMYLCASSLYQGLLNEQFFGPGTRLTVL.

The gene calls are TRBV6-6 and TRBJ1-4; D unresolved. The CDR3 contains 16 residues. Germline assignment: CDR1 MNHNY and CDR2 SVGAGI (reference sequence). The V end lost 3 bases, the J end lost 8 bases, and 19 bases lay between the germline ends. The CDR3 sequence is CASSYFLSGSSEKLFF. The DNA of the CDR3 is TGTGCCAGCAGTTATTTTTTATCCGGGAGTAGCGAAAAACTGTTTTTT.

The V gene is TRBV5-4, the J gene TRBJ2-1, with 7 positions matching TRBD1. Germline CDR1 and CDR2: SGHNT and YYREEE (reference sequence). The V and J ends lost 2 bases and 4 bases, in that order; junction bases with no gene match: 6. The CDR3 spans 15 residues. This CDR3 reads CASSLYGTAYNEQFF. In nucleotides, the CDR3 is TGTGCCAGCAGCTTATACGGGACAGCGTACAATGAGCAGTTCTTC.

This chain connects TRBV29-1 to TRBJ2-3; 11 bases are a match to TRBD2. Germline V gene lookup returns CDR1 SQVTM and CDR2 ANQGSEA. Trimming took 6 bases from V and 1 from J; bases not matched to a gene: 6. CDR3 length: 15 residues. The CDR3, as DNA: TGCAGCGTCCTGTCACTAGCGGGGGGCACAGATACGCAGTATTTT. Residues: CSVLSLAGGTDTQYF.

J is TRBJ1-4 and V is TRBV19; a possible D gene is TRBD1 (5 bases). Germline CDR1 is LNHDA and CDR2 is SQIVND (reference sequence). The CDR3 length is 14 residues. V was shortened by 6 bases and J by 7 bases, with 15 bases between the two germline ends. For the CDR3, the DNA is TGTGCCAGTAGAATGACAGAGTTTGCTGAAAAACTGTTTTTT. This codes for CASRMTEFAEKLFF.

This clone appeared a few times. The rearrangement links TRBV6-2 or TRBV6-3 to TRBJ2-2; D is unresolved. V lost 5 bases to trimming and J lost 9 bases, with 10 bases between them. The length of the CDR3 is 12 residues. Per the germline V gene, CDR1 is MNHEY and CDR2 is SVGEGT. As DNA, the CDR3 is TGTGCCAGCAGTCCAAACATATGGGAGCTGTTTTTT. Its translation is CASSPNIWELFF.

This chain uses TRBV5-4 with TRBJ1-1, with D tentatively TRBD1 (5 bases). V lost 2 bases and J 0 bases, leaving 17 bases between the germline ends. The germline CDR1 and CDR2 sequences are SGHNT and YYREEE (reference sequence). CDR3 length: 17 amino acids. CDR3 bases: TGTGCCAGCAGCTTACTAAAGACAGCCGTCATGAACACTGAAGCTTTCTTT. Translation gives CASSLLKTAVMNTEAFF.

The rearrangement joins TRBV5-4 to TRBJ2-7; TRBD2 matches 10 bases. The CDR3 is made up of 15 amino acids. Germline V gene sequence: CDR1 SGHNT, CDR2 YYREEE (reference sequence). Trimming took 4 bases from V and 3 from J; bases not matched to a gene: 7. This CDR3 reads CASSMGLAIGYEQYF. The CDR3 region has the DNA TGTGCCAGCAGCATGGGACTAGCGATTGGCTACGAGCAGTACTTC.